This passage covers 7 T cell receptor beta chains from one sample sequenced in a study of identical twins. Via MiXCR, TCRdb re-called the 5' RACE reads, giving one row per CDR3 protein. The repertoire holds approximately 410,000 distinct CDR3 sequences, less than 20% seen once, with approximately 12% in the top ten. Sequencing was carried out using naive T cells sorted from blood. The source of these receptors is a man aged 50 to 59 in good health.

The rearrangement joins TRBV19 to TRBJ2-7, with D perhaps matching TRBD1 or TRBD2 (5 bases each). CDR1 is LNHDA, CDR2 SQIVND, per germline (reference sequence). The CDR3 sequence is 15 residues long. Deletions cut 3 bases from V and 5 bases from J, with 17 bases between. CDR3 sequence reads: CASSIPSSGTDEQYF. The CDR3 coding sequence is TGTGCCAGTAGTATTCCCTCCTCAGGGACCGACGAGCAGTACTTC. Full variable domain (remainder filled in from reference TRBV19 and TRBJ2-7): DGGITQSPKYLFRKEGQNVTLSCEQNLNHDAMYWYRQDPGQGLRLIYYSQIVNDFQKGDIAEGYSVSREKKESFPLTVTSAQKNPTAFYLCASSIPSSGTDEQYFGPGTRLTVT.

In its sample, this clonotype was seen a few times. V usage is TRBV15 and J usage is TRBJ2-3, with 7 bases fitting TRBD2. The junction had 5 bases not matched to a gene; V was cut back by 3 bases and J by 5 bases. The CDR3 has 14 amino acids. CDR1 and CDR2 (germline): LNHNV, YYDKDF (reference sequence). This chain's CDR3 is CATSRGGTKDTQYF. The DNA for the CDR3 is TGTGCCACCAGCAGGGGGGGGACGAAAGATACGCAGTATTTT.

This rearrangement joins TRBV5-5 to TRBJ2-3; perhaps TRBD2 as D (6 bases). Per germline, CDR1 SGHKS and CDR2 YYEKEE (reference sequence). The V and J ends lost 4 bases and 3 bases respectively, with 24 bases between them. This CDR3 region has 18 residues. For the CDR3, the DNA is TGTGCCAGCAGCACCTCACTAGCAGGCAGCAGGTGGACAGATACGCAGTATTTT. Translation: CASSTSLAGSRWTDTQYF.

This clonotype turned up a few times. The chain uses TRBV12-3 or TRBV12-4 and TRBJ2-1; no clear D gene. V lost 7 bases, J lost 4 bases, and 11 bases lay in between. This CDR3 has 13 residues. The CDR3: CASTLMRYNEQFF. The CDR3 DNA reads TGTGCCAGCACCCTCATGAGGTACAATGAGCAGTTCTTC.

This clonotype came up a few times. J is TRBJ2-2 and V is TRBV4-1; 9 positions match TRBD2. This CDR3 contains 19 residues. The germline CDR1 and CDR2 sequences are MGHRA and YSYEKL. Trimming at V came to 4 bases and at J to 2 bases, leaving 14 bases not matched to a gene. This CDR3 is CASSPILAGPFLNTGELFF. The CDR3 nucleotides read TGCGCCAGCAGCCCTATCCTAGCGGGGCCTTTCCTTAACACCGGGGAGCTGTTTTTT.

V and J are TRBV9 and TRBJ2-1; D unresolved. From germline, CDR1 is SGDLS and CDR2 YYNGEE. The CDR3 has 13 amino acids. Trimming removed 0 bases at V and 6 bases at J, with 7 bases between. The CDR3 region has the DNA TGTGCCAGCAGCGTAGGCCCCACCAATGAGCAGTTCTTC. Protein product: CASSVGPTNEQFF. Looking up the rest from reference TRBV9 and TRBJ2-1 gives the full variable domain: DSGVTQTPKHLITATGQRVTLRCSPRSGDLSVYWYQQSLDQGLQFLIQYYNGEERAKGNILERFSAQQFPDLHSELNLSSLELGDSALYFCASSVGPTNEQFFGPGTRLTVL.

The chain joins TRBV20-1 to TRBJ2-1; tentative D call: TRBD2 (6 bases). In germline, CDR1 is DFQATT, CDR2 SNEGSKA (reference sequence). The CDR3 runs to 17 residues. V dropped 0 bases and J dropped 6 bases, with 21 bases sitting between them. Here the CDR3 reads CSAREALSGLGSNEQFF. In DNA form, the CDR3 reads TGCAGTGCTAGAGAAGCACTCAGCGGGTTAGGAAGCAATGAGCAGTTCTTC.